What follows are 27 T cell receptor beta chains derived from one specimen sequenced in a study of CD8+CD57+ T cells in acquired aplastic anemia. Genomic DNA templated the TCR beta VDJ and CDR3 profiling. TCRdb called the reads again in MiXCR, with one record for every CDR3 protein. The table has around 79,000 distinct CDR3 sequences, about three quarters seen once. The sequenced patients had an expansion of CD8+CD57+ cells seen by flow cytometry. The specimen was sorted CD4+, CD8+, or CD8+CD57+ T cells (not recorded which) from PBMCs. The receptors come from a human donor with aplastic anemia.

V usage is TRBV19 and J usage is TRBJ2-1; D not certain. Germline V CDR1 and CDR2: LNHDA, SQIVND (reference sequence). V was shortened by 2 bases and J by 4 bases, with 15 bases between the two germline ends. The CDR3 loop spans 16 amino acids. The chain's CDR3 is CASSIFQGSVYNEQFF. The CDR3 DNA follows: TGTGCCAGTAGTATATTCCAAGGGTCCGTTTACAATGAGCAGTTCTTC. Together with reference TRBV19 and TRBJ2-1, the CDR3 gives the full variable domain: DGGITQSPKYLFRKEGQNVTLSCEQNLNHDAMYWYRQDPGQGLRLIYYSQIVNDFQKGDIAEGYSVSREKKESFPLTVTSAQKNPTAFYLCASSIFQGSVYNEQFFGPGTRLTVL.

V is TRBV29-1 and J is TRBJ2-1, with TRBD1 matching 12 bases. The CDR3 has 16 amino acids. CDR1 is SQVTM, CDR2 ANQGSEA, per germline. Trimming took 6 bases from V and 9 from J; bases not matched to a gene: 15. The CDR3 spells CSVPGQGASLSGEQFF. The CDR3 DNA reads TGCAGCGTCCCGGGACAGGGGGCGTCTCTCTCTGGTGAGCAGTTCTTC.

There are a few counts of this clonotype. The chain couples TRBV6-1 to TRBJ2-7; the D gene could be TRBD1 or TRBD2 (5 bases each). V was clipped by 5 bases and J by 0 bases, with 17 bases between them. CDR3 length equals 16 residues. The germline CDR1 and CDR2 sequences are MNHNS and SASEGT. The CDR3 spells CASSTYVGTSSYEQYF. As DNA, the CDR3 is TGTGCCAGCAGTACGTACGTCGGGACGTCCTCCTACGAGCAGTACTTC.

This clonotype came up a few times. The chain is built from TRBV6-4 and TRBJ1-2, with D perhaps TRBD1 (5 bases). Germline lookup yields CDR1 MRHNA and CDR2 SNTAGT. The V end lost 6 bases, the J end lost 8 bases, and 16 bases lay between the germline ends. The CDR3 totals 13 residues. CDR3: CASSNGLSGGYTF. DNA for the CDR3: TGTGCCAGCAGCAACGGGTTATCAGGGGGCTACACCTTC.

The chain carries TRBV15 and TRBJ1-1; D not certain. Germline V gene lookup returns CDR1 LNHNV and CDR2 YYDKDF (reference sequence). Trimming stripped 1 base from V and 8 bases from J, with 11 bases between. The CDR3 is 13 residues long. Here the CDR3 reads CATSRATRVEAFF. The CDR3 DNA follows: TGTGCCACCAGCAGAGCGACAAGGGTGGAAGCTTTCTTT.

V gene TRBV19 combines with J gene TRBJ1-1; weak D call: TRBD1 (6 bases). Germline V gene sequence: CDR1 LNHDA, CDR2 SQIVND (reference sequence). V was trimmed by 1 base and J by 7 bases, leaving 13 bases between them. The CDR3 length is 14 residues. The CDR3 bases are TGTGCCAGTAGTATAGTGGAGGGGGAAAGTGAAGCTTTCTTT. Translating it yields CASSIVEGESEAFF. The whole variable domain, filled in from reference TRBV19 and TRBJ1-1, reads DGGITQSPKYLFRKEGQNVTLSCEQNLNHDAMYWYRQDPGQGLRLIYYSQIVNDFQKGDIAEGYSVSREKKESFPLTVTSAQKNPTAFYLCASSIVEGESEAFFGQGTRLTVV.

This sequence joins TRBV28 and TRBJ1-5; tentative D call: TRBD1 (5 bases). The V and J ends lost 6 bases and 0 bases respectively, with 9 bases between them. From germline, CDR1 is MDHEN and CDR2 SYDVKM. This CDR3 is built from 14 residues. The DNA of the CDR3 is TGTGCCAGCAGGTTCAGGGTTAGCAATCAGCCCCAGCATTTT. This encodes CASRFRVSNQPQHF. Variable domain in full (rest from reference TRBV28 and TRBJ1-5): DVKVTQSSRYLVKRTGEKVFLECVQDMDHENMFWYRQDPGLGLRLIYFSYDVKMKEKGDIPEGYSVSREKKERFSLILESASTNQTSMYLCASRFRVSNQPQHFGDGTRLSIL.

In its sample, this clonotype was seen many times. The chain has TRBV12-3 or TRBV12-4 and TRBJ2-7; D gene uncertain. This CDR3 spans 12 amino acids. V was pared by 6 bases and J by 9 bases, with 15 bases between. The CDR3 is CASSTGVRRQYF. The CDR3 DNA reads TGTGCCAGCAGCACTGGAGTGCGCAGGCAGTACTTC.

This rearrangement joins TRBV7-9 to TRBJ1-3; possibly TRBD1 for D (5 bases). Trimming took 4 bases from V and 0 from J, leaving 10 bases between them. The length of the CDR3 is 15 residues. Germline values: CDR1 SEHNR, CDR2 FQNEAQ (reference sequence). CDR3: CASSSDRDSGNTIYF. The CDR3 bases are TGTGCCAGCAGCTCAGACAGAGACTCTGGAAACACCATATATTTT.

The chain uses TRBV7-9 and TRBJ1-5; a possible D gene is TRBD1 (5 bases). The CDR3 runs 13 residues. Trimming took off 5 bases at V and 6 bases at J, with 11 bases between the two ends. Germline loops: CDR1 SEHNR, CDR2 FQNEAQ (reference sequence). CDR3 DNA: TGTGCCAGCAGCCCAGGGATATCTCAGCCCCAGCATTTT. Its translation is CASSPGISQPQHF.

The CDR3: CASSLDGQGNEKLFF. As DNA, the CDR3 is TGCGCCAGCAGCTTGGATGGACAGGGCAATGAAAAACTGTTTTTT. The rearrangement joins TRBV5-1 to TRBJ1-4; 8 bases are shared with TRBD1. There are 15 residues in the CDR3. Germline CDR1 and CDR2: SGHRS and YFSETQ. The J segment lost 5 bases and the V segment lost 0 bases, leaving 3 bases of the junction unmatched. The variable domain in full, completed from reference TRBV5-1 and TRBJ1-4, reads KAGVTQTPRYLIKTRGQQVTLSCSPISGHRSVSWYQQTPGQGLQFLFEYFSETQRNKGNFPGRFSGRQFSNSRSEMNVSTLELGDSALYLCASSLDGQGNEKLFFGSGTQLSVL.

V usage is TRBV19 and J usage is TRBJ2-7; TRBD1 matches 10 bases. V trimming: 3 bases; J trimming: 2 bases; junction bases outside the gene matches: 1. Germline-derived CDR1 and CDR2 are LNHDA and SQIVND (reference sequence). This CDR3 is 14 amino acids long. The chain's CDR3 is CASSIGTGAYEQYF. The CDR3 bases are TGTGCCAGTAGTATCGGGACAGGGGCCTACGAGCAGTACTTC. Filled out from reference TRBV19 and TRBJ2-7, the complete variable domain reads DGGITQSPKYLFRKEGQNVTLSCEQNLNHDAMYWYRQDPGQGLRLIYYSQIVNDFQKGDIAEGYSVSREKKESFPLTVTSAQKNPTAFYLCASSIGTGAYEQYFGPGTRLTVT.

The chain's CDR3 is CASSSGQKNEKLFF. The CDR3 nucleotides are TGTGCCAGCAGCTCGGGACAGAAGAATGAAAAACTGTTTTTT. The chain uses TRBV7-2 and TRBJ1-4; TRBD1 agrees at 7 bases. The V gene's germline CDR1 is SGHTA and CDR2 FQGNSA. The CDR3 has 14 amino acids. With V trimmed by 4 bases and J by 5 bases, 4 bases remained unmatched.

The rearrangement uses TRBV2 and TRBJ1-6; 7 bases line up with TRBD1. The ends lost 8 bases at V and 5 bases at J; junction bases unmatched: 6. Germline CDR1 and CDR2: SNHLY and FYNNEI. The CDR3 length is 14 residues. CDR3 sequence (DNA): TGTGCCAGCGGCTCCGGGACAGATAATTCACCCCTCCACTTT. It specifies CASGSGTDNSPLHF. Full variable domain (rest looked up from reference TRBV2 and TRBJ1-6): EPEVTQTPSHQVTQMGQEVILRCVPISNHLYFYWYRQILGQKVEFLVSFYNNEISEKSEIFDDQFSVERPDGSNFTLKIRSTKLEDSAMYFCASGSGTDNSPLHFGNGTRLTVT.

The chain joins TRBV19 to TRBJ2-7, with 9 bases lining up with TRBD1. CDR1 and CDR2 (germline): LNHDA, SQIVND (reference sequence). CDR3 length equals 13 residues. V was pared by 4 bases and J by 4 bases, with 2 bases of the junction left unmatched. The CDR3 spells CASSKGTGYEQYF. CDR3 DNA: TGTGCCAGTAGTAAAGGGACAGGGTACGAGCAGTACTTC.

As DNA, the CDR3 is TGTGCCAGCAGCTTGGGGGAGAACTACGAGCAGTACTTC. This sequence encodes CASSLGENYEQYF. The V and J genes are TRBV7-9 and TRBJ2-7; D possibly matches TRBD1 or TRBD2 (5 bases each). Germline lookup yields CDR1 SEHNR and CDR2 FQNEAQ (reference sequence). V shed 3 bases and J shed 3 bases, with 9 bases lying between them. The CDR3 has 13 residues. The full variable domain, its missing parts supplied by reference TRBV7-9 and TRBJ2-7, is DTGVSQNPRHKITKRGQNVTFRCDPISEHNRLYWYRQTLGQGPEFLTYFQNEAQLEKSRLLSDRFSAERPKGSFSTLEIQRTEQGDSAMYLCASSLGENYEQYFGPGTRLTVT.

V is TRBV12-3 or TRBV12-4 and J is TRBJ2-7; 7 bases match TRBD1. The CDR3 length is 14 residues. The ends lost 6 bases at V and 0 bases at J; junction bases unmatched: 5. CDR3 bases: TGTGCCAGCAGCGGGACAGCTTCCTCCTACGAGCAGTACTTC. It translates to CASSGTASSYEQYF.

A few counts support this clonotype. CDR3: CSAAGQDYEQYF. The CDR3 DNA follows: TGCAGTGCGGCCGGACAGGACTACGAGCAGTACTTC. V and J are TRBV20-1 and TRBJ2-7; TRBD1 matches 7 bases. The CDR3 is 12 amino acids. With V trimmed by 6 bases and J by 3 bases, 5 bases remained unmatched. CDR1 is DFQATT, CDR2 SNEGSKA, per germline (reference sequence).

The chain couples TRBV11-1 to TRBJ2-7; 9 positions match TRBD1. Germline V gene data show CDR1 as SGHAT and CDR2 as FQDESV (reference sequence). V was pared by 1 base and J by 2 bases, with 6 bases of the junction left unmatched. The CDR3 is 16 amino acids. CDR3 in amino acids: CASSLGTGQGTYEQYF. In nucleotides, the CDR3 is TGTGCCAGCAGCTTAGGAACGGGACAGGGTACCTACGAGCAGTACTTC.

This clonotype was detected once. The rearrangement joins TRBV29-1 to TRBJ2-4, with D perhaps TRBD1 (5 bases). This CDR3 is built from 14 residues. CDR1 and CDR2 from the germline V gene are SQVTM and ANQGSEA. V shed 4 bases and J shed 1 base, with 11 bases lying between them. For the CDR3, the DNA is TGCAGCGTTGGCAAACAGGACGCCAAAAACATTCAGTACTTC. It specifies CSVGKQDAKNIQYF.

The chain couples TRBV24-1 to TRBJ2-1; D not resolved. In germline, CDR1 is KGHDR, CDR2 SFDVKD. Trimming removed 10 bases from V and 9 bases from J, with 15 bases in between. The CDR3 contains 12 residues. This CDR3 reads CATRDSESEQFF. CDR3 nucleotides: TGTGCCACTCGTGATTCGGAGAGTGAGCAGTTCTTC.

This chain links TRBV12-3 or TRBV12-4 with TRBJ2-7; 8 nucleotides agree with TRBD1. The CDR3 consists of 13 residues. The junction had 2 bases not matched to a gene; V was cut back by 6 bases and J by 1 base. The CDR3 region has the DNA TGTGCCAGCAGCGGGGACAGGTCCTACGAGCAGTACTTC. This codes for CASSGDRSYEQYF.

V gene TRBV29-1 combines with J gene TRBJ2-1; the D gene is possibly TRBD1 (6 bases). Germline V CDR1 and CDR2: SQVTM, ANQGSEA. The CDR3 covers 15 residues. V lost 7 bases and J 3 bases, leaving 19 bases between the germline ends. CDR3 loop: CSAARGHGIYNEQFF. CDR3 DNA sequence: TGCAGCGCTGCCCGGGGACATGGGATCTACAATGAGCAGTTCTTC.

The gene calls are TRBV7-9 and TRBJ2-7; D remains ambiguous. This CDR3 is built from 12 residues. Germline V gene data show CDR1 as SEHNR and CDR2 as FQNEAQ (reference sequence). The V gene lost 5 bases and the J gene lost 3 bases, with 8 bases spanning the gap. DNA of the CDR3: TGTGCCAGCAGCCAGGTCAACTACGAGCAGTACTTC. Its translation is CASSQVNYEQYF.

A few counts support this clonotype. The CDR3 here is CASSLDRSGELFF. The CDR3 DNA sequence: TGCGCCAGCAGCTTGGACCGGAGCGGGGAGCTGTTTTTT. V is TRBV5-1 and J is TRBJ2-2; D ambiguous. CDR3 size: 13 residues. V shed 0 bases and J shed 7 bases, with 7 bases lying between them. Germline V CDR1 and CDR2: SGHRS, YFSETQ.

The sample holds a few counts of this clonotype. The V and J genes are TRBV2 and TRBJ1-2; a weak D match, TRBD1 (6 bases). Trimming pared 6 bases from V and 8 bases from J, leaving 13 bases between. There are 12 residues in the CDR3. The germline CDR1 and CDR2 sequences are SNHLY and FYNNEI. The CDR3 region is CASRRRTEGYTF. CDR3 DNA: TGTGCCAGCAGGAGAAGGACAGAAGGCTACACCTTC.

The rearrangement links TRBV2 to TRBJ1-1; D gene unclear. Germline V gene lookup returns CDR1 SNHLY and CDR2 FYNNEI. CDR3 length equals 14 residues. V was clipped by 2 bases and J by 2 bases, with 9 bases between them. This CDR3 reads CASSENPLNTEAFF. The CDR3 DNA follows: TGTGCCAGCAGTGAAAATCCCCTTAACACTGAAGCTTTCTTT.